These T cell receptor beta chains were read from a single sample in a study of beta chain features in type 1 diabetes. The assay was immunoSEQ multiplex PCR, and TCRdb's table has in-frame clones only and misses some. The sample yields 600,000 to 750,000 clones, roughly 12% seen once. Input material: naive CD4+ T cells from blood. The source is a man aged 30-40 years with type 1 diabetes. Each CDR3 is given with its conserved first and last residue. Fields, in order: J gene, V gene, CDR3 protein.

TRBJ1-5,TRBV6-1,CASRAGGNQPQHF
TRBJ2-6,TRBV11-3,CASRPGSPGANVLTF
TRBJ2-7,TRBV11-3,CASSLEAGRYEQYF
TRBJ1-1,TRBV5-4,CASSLDSMNTEAFF
TRBJ1-1,TRBV25-1,CASSELRGTGMPEAFF
TRBJ2-1,TRBV9,CASSVGTGGAEEQFF
TRBJ2-7,TRBV4-1,CASSHLYDRTYSYEQYF
TRBJ2-5,TRBV27,CASSDGQGAETQYF
TRBJ2-7,TRBV27,CASSLLGGDSYEQYF
TRBJ2-7,TRBV2,CASSPRDRGRREQYF
TRBJ2-1,TRBV4-2,CASSQRHRGAEPQFF
TRBJ1-5,TRBV10-3,CAISPNRGSNQPQHF
TRBJ1-3,TRBV9,CASSAGYF
TRBJ1-6,TRBV4-3,CASSRTDSPLHF
TRBJ2-2,TRBV6-5,CASGGTGELFF
TRBJ2-3,TRBV19,CAPFLDTQYF
TRBJ2-5,TRBV19,CASSLQRGETQYF
TRBJ1-1,TRBV5-6,CASSSRTQGNTEAFF
TRBJ2-3,TRBV29-1,CSATGGFTDTQYF
TRBJ1-2,TRBV30,CALIITGTNDGYTF
TRBJ2-1,TRBV18,CASSSLGGEYNEQFF
TRBJ2-1,TRBV10-3,CAISASIDYEQFF
TRBJ2-1,TRBV5-1,CASSFHNEQFF
TRBJ1-1,TRBV6-5,CASSYSGQQVNTEAFF
TRBJ2-2,TRBV6-7,CASRPRGGPQSPHYTGELFF
TRBJ2-6,TRBV19,CASRRGQGASGANVLTF
TRBJ1-1,TRBV19,CASSIRAGAAEAFF
TRBJ1-2,TRBV29-1,CSVPTAPNLLGGYTF
TRBJ2-5,TRBV9,CASSVRDIGTGPQETQYF
TRBJ2-3,TRBV7-2,CASSLGRDSGADTQYF
TRBJ1-2,TRBV4-3,CASSQDPRTGDGYTF
TRBJ2-7,TRBV28,CASTPRPSSYEQYF
TRBJ2-7,TRBV7-2,CASSSRTGAGDEQYF
TRBJ2-7,TRBV7-2,CASSTGLAGAGEQYF
TRBJ2-5,TRBV9,CASSVRDQETQYF
TRBJ2-7,TRBV6-6,CASTSSYEQYF